One T cell receptor (beta chain) is described in this entry. The target antigen is unknown. Though probably carrying unrecorded immune exposures, donors were nominally healthy at sampling. The sample comes from a study of cytomegalovirus exposure and HLA in healthy donors. CDR3 length equals 15 residues. CDR1 and CDR2 (germline): SGHRS, YFSETQ. Trimming pared 4 bases from V and 0 bases from J, leaving 11 bases between. PCR used 60 Vbeta primers and 13 Jbeta primers. The table came from immunoSEQ multiplex PCR; TCRdb's copy has only in-frame clones and leaves some out. The profile shows about 140,000 clones, 79% of them singletons. Overall study results and limits: The authors assumed roughly uniform sequencing depth across donors for presence/absence analyses. A later analysis reportedly found that, within productive TCRs, an Asian-associated ancestry cluster had fewer N-insertions than the mean observed across the approximately 660 donors. The study put 150 or so TCR beta chains on its list as cytomegalovirus-associated.

The clonotype was recovered from a female donor in good health and CMV-seronegative. V usage is TRBV5-1 and J usage is TRBJ2-1; D call uncertain. The sequenced sample was PBMCs. The CDR3 sequence: CASSLDQSSYNEQFF. In nucleotides, the CDR3 is TGCGCCAGCAGCCTAGACCAAAGCTCCTACAATGAGCAGTTCTTC.